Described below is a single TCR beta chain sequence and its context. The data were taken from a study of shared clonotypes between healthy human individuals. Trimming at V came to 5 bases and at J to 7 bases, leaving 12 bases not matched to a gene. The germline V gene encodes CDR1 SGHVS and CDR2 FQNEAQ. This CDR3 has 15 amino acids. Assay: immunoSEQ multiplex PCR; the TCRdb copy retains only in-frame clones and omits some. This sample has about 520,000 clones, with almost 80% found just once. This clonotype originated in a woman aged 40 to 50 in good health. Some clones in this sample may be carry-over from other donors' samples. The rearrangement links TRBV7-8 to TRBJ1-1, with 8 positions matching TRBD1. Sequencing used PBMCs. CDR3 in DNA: TGTGCCAGCAGCCACGGGACAGGAACACTTTATGAAGCTTTCTTT. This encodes CASSHGTGTLYEAFF. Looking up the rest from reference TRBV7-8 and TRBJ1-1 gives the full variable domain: GAGVSQSPRYKVAKRGQDVALRCDPISGHVSLFWYQQALGQGPEFLTYFQNEAQLDKSGLPSDRFFAERPEGSVSTLKIQRTQQEDSAVYLCASSHGTGTLYEAFFGQGTRLTVV.